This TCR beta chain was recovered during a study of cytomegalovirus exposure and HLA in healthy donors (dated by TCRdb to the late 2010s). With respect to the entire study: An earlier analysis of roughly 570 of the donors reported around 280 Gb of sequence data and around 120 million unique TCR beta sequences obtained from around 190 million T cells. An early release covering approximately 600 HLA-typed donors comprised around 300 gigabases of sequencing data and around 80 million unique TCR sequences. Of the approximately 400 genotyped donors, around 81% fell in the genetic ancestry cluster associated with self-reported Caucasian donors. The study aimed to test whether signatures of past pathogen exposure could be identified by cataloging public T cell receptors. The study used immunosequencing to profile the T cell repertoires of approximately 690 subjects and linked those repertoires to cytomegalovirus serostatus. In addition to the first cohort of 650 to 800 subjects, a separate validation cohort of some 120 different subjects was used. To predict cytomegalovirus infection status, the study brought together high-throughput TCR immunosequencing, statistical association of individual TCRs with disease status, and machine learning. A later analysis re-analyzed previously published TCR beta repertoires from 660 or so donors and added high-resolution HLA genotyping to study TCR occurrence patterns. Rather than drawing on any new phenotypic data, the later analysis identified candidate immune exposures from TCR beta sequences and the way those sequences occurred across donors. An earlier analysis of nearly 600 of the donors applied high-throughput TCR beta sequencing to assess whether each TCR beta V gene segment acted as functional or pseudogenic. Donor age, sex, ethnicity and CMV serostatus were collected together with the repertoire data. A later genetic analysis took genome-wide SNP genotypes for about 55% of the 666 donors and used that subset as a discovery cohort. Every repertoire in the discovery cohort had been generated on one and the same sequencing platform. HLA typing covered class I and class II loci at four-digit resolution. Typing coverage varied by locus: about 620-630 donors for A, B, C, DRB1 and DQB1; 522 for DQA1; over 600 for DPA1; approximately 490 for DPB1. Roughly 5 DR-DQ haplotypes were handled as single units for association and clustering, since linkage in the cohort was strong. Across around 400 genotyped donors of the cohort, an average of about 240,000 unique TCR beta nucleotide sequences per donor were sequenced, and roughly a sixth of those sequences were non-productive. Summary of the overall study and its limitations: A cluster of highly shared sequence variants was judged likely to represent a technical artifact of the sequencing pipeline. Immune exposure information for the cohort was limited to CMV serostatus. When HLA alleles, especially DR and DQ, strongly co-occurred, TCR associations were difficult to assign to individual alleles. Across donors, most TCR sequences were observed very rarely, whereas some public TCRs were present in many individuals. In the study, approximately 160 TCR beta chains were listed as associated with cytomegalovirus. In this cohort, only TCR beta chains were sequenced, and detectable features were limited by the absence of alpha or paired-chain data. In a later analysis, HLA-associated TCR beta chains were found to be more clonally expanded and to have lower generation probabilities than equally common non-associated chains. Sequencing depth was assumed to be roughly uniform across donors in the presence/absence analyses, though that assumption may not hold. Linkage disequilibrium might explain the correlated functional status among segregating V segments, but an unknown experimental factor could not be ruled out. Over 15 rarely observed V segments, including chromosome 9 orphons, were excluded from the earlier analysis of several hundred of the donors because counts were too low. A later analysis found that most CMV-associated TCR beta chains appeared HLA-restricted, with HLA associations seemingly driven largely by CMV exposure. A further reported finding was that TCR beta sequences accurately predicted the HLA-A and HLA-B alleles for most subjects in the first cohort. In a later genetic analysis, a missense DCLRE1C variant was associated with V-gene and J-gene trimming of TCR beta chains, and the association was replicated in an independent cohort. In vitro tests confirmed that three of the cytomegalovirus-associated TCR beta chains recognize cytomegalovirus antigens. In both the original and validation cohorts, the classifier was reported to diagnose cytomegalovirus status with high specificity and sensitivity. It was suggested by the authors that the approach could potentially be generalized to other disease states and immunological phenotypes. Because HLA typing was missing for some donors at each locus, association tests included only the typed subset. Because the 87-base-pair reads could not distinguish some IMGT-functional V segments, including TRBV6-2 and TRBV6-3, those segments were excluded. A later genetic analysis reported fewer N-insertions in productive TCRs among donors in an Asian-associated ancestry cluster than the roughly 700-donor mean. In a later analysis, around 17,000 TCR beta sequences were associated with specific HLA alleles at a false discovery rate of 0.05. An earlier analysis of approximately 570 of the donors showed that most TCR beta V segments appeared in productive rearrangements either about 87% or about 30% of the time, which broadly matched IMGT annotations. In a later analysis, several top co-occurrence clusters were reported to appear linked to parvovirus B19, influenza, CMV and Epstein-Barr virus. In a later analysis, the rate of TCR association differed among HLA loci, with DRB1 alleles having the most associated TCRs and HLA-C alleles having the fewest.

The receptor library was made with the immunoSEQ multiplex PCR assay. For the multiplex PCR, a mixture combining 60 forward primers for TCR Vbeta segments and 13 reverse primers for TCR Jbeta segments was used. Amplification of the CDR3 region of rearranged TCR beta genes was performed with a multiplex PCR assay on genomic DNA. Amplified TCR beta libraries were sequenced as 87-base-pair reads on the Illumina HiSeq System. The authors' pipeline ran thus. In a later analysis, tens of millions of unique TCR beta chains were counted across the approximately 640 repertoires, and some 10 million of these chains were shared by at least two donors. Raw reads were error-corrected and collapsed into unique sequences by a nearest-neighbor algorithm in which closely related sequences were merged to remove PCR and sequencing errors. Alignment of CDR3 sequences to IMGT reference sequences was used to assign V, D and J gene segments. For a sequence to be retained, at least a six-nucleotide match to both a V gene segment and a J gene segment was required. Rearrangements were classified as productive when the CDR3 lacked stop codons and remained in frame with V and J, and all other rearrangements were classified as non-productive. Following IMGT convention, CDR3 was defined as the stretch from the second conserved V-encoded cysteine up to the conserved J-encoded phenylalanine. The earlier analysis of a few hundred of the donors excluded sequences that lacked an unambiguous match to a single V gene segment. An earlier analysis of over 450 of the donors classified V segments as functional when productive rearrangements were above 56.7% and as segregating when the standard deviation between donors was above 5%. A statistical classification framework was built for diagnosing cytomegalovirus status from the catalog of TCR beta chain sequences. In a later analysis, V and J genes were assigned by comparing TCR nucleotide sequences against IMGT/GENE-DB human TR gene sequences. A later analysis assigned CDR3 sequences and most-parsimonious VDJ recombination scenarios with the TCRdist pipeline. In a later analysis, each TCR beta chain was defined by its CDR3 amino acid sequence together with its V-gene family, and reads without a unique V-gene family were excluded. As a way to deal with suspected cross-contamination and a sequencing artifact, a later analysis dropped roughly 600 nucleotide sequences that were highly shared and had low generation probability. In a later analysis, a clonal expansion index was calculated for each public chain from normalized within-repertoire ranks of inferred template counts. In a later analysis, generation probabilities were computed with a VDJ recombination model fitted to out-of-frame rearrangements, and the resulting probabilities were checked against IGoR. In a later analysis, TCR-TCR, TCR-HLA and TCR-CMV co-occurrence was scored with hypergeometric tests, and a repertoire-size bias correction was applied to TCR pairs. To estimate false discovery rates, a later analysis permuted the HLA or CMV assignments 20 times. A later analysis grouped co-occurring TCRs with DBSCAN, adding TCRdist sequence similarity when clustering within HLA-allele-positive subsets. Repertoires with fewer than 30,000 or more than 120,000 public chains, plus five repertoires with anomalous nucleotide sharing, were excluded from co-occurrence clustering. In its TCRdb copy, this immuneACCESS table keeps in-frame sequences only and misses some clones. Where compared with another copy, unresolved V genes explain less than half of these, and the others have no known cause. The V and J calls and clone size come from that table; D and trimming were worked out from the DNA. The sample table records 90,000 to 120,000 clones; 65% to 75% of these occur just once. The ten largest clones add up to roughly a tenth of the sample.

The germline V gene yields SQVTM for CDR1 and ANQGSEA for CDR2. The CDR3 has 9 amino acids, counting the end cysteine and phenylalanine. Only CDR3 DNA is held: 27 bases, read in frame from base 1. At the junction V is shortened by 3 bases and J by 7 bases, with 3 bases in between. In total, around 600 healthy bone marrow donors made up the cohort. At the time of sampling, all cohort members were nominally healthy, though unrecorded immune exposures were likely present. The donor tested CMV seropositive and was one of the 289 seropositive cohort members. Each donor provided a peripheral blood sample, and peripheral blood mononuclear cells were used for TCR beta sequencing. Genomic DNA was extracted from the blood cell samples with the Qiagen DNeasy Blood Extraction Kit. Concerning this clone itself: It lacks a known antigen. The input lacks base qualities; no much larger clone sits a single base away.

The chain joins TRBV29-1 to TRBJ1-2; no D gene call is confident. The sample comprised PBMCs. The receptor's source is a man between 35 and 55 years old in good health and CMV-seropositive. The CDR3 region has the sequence CSVDGGYTF. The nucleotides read TGCAGCGTTGACGGTGGCTACACCTTC.